A single TCR beta chain is shown here with its context. The ends were cut back, 6 bases at V and 0 bases at J, with 14 bases in the middle. The CDR3 is made up of 15 amino acids. Germline V gives CDR1 LNHDA, CDR2 SQIVND (reference sequence). Methods used by the authors: How many nucleated cells were present was estimated from reference gene primer amplification. The data were produced by immunoSEQ multiplex PCR, yet TCRdb's version contains in-frame clones alone and is incomplete. The DNA gave D and trimming, while V, J and clone size come from that table. The sample holds approximately 250,000 clones, around 88% seen once. The data derive from a study of blood T cell repertoires in COVID-19. Overall study context: From T cells, B-cell-depleted T cells, or PBMCs came the material, which was cDNA or gDNA.

This chain connects TRBV19 to TRBJ1-1; D unresolved. Sequencing used PBMCs or T cells enriched from blood (not recorded which). This clonotype was obtained from a woman aged 40 to 50 with acute COVID-19. CDR3 coding DNA: TGTGCCAGTAGCACCCACGGGGTCATGAACACTGAAGCTTTCTTT. Residues: CASSTHGVMNTEAFF.